These T cell receptor beta chains were read from a single sample in a study of a mutant IDH1 vaccine in newly diagnosed glioma. The table came from immunoSEQ multiplex PCR; TCRdb's copy has only in-frame clones and leaves some out. The sample has some 51,000 clones, over 60% seen once; the top ten hold 1.5% to 2%. This specimen was PBMCs, taken from a glioma patient treated with radiotherapy, temozolomide or both. These receptor sequences come from a woman aged 40 to 50 with glioma. The CDR3 runs from the conserved cysteine through the conserved F or W. A D gene is named only where the DNA matches it firmly. Some rows have no size entry. The others give once, few or many, or a class for an expanded clone.

.	.	TRBV5-1	TRBJ2-1	TGCGCCAGCAGCTTTATCACTCCCCCCTACAATGAGCAGTTCTTC	CASSFITPPYNEQFF
.	.	TRBV7-9	TRBJ1-6	TGTGCCAGCAGCCCCGGCGGGGAGATTAGGGGCGATAATTCACCCCTCCACTTT	CASSPGGEIRGDNSPLHF
.	.	TRBV18	TRBJ1-2	TGTGCCAGCTCACCAGGCGGTTATGGCTACACCTTC	CASSPGGYGYTF
.	.	TRBV4-1	TRBJ2-1	TGCGCCAGCAGCCAAGTTTTGGCGAATGAGCAGTTCTTC	CASSQVLANEQFF
once	.	TRBV18	TRBJ2-7	TGTGCCAGCTCACCCCAGTCCTTCGAGCAGTACTTC	CASSPQSFEQYF
.	.	TRBV27	TRBJ1-2	TGTGCCAGCAGTTTATTACAGGGATACGGCTACACCTTC	CASSLLQGYGYTF
.	.	TRBV6-6	TRBJ2-1	TGTGCCACCGCCACGGGCTCCTACAATGAGCAGTTCTTC	CATATGSYNEQFF
.	.	TRBV25-1	TRBJ1-1	TGTGCCAGCAGTGAAGAATATAACACTGAAGCTTTCTTT	CASSEEYNTEAFF
.	.	TRBV6-6	TRBJ2-3	TGTGCCAGCAGTTACTCTGACTTGGCACAGAATACGCAGTATTTT	CASSYSDLAQNTQYF
few	TRBD1	TRBV5-4	TRBJ1-2	TGTGCCAGCAGCCTAGGGACAGTGATAAGGGGGGCTGCTAACTATGGCTACACCTTC	CASSLGTVIRGAANYGYTF
once	.	TRBV9	TRBJ1-1	TGTGCCAGCAGCGCCGTCCTTCCGGGCACTGAAGCTTTCTTT	CASSAVLPGTEAFF
.	.	TRBV10-3	TRBJ2-3	TGTGCCATCAGTGAGTCTCCGGGGGCTGACACAGATACGCAGTATTTT	CAISESPGADTDTQYF
.	.	TRBV6-5	TRBJ1-6	TGTGCCAGCAGCCCCCTTGGAGGGAATTCACCCCTCCACTTT	CASSPLGGNSPLHF
.	.	TRBV6-1	TRBJ1-2	TGTGCCAGCAGTGACGACAGCTACTATGGCTACACCTTC	CASSDDSYYGYTF
.	.	TRBV5-1	TRBJ2-7	TGCGCCAGCAGCTTGGATCCAGGGTCGGACGAGCAGTACTTC	CASSLDPGSDEQYF
.	.	TRBV10-3	TRBJ1-6	TGTGCCATCAGTGAGTCTTCTTGGAGGGGAAATTCACCCCTCCACTTT	CAISESSWRGNSPLHF
.	.	TRBV5-1	TRBJ2-5	TGCGCCAGCAGCTTTCTAGGGGGAAGGGCCCAGTACTTC	CASSFLGGRAQYF
.	TRBD1	TRBV5-1	TRBJ1-6	TGCGCCAGCAGCTTATGGTTTAGGGGGACAGCGAGCTCCTATAATTCACCCCTCCACTTT	CASSLWFRGTASSYNSPLHF
.	.	TRBV7-9	TRBJ1-2	TGTGCCAGCAGCCTTCTTGAGTATGGCTACACCTTC	CASSLLEYGYTF
once	.	TRBV30	TRBJ1-6	TGTGCCTGGAGTGTGGGGGACCCCCGGGATTCACCCCTCCACTTT	CAWSVGDPRDSPLHF
.	.	TRBV6-6	TRBJ1-4	TGTGCCAGCAGTTACGGTAGCGCAACTAATGAAAAACTGTTTTTT	CASSYGSATNEKLFF
.	.	TRBV30	TRBJ2-7	TGTGCCTGGAGTGTAGCACCCTACGAGCAGTACTTC	CAWSVAPYEQYF
.	.	TRBV2	TRBJ1-4	TGTGCCTCGAGACTACTCCTCGCTGAAAAACTGTTTTTT	CASRLLLAEKLFF
.	TRBD1	TRBV6-1	TRBJ1-6	TGTGCCAGCAGGGAAAGGACAGGGCATAATTCACCCCTCCACTTT	CASRERTGHNSPLHF
.	TRBD1	TRBV13	TRBJ1-2	TGTGCCAGCAGCCCGGGACAGATTAACTATGGCTACACCTTC	CASSPGQINYGYTF
.	.	TRBV5-1	TRBJ2-5	TGCGCCAGCAGAGACACTAGTTCCTCGGGAGAGACCCAGTACTTC	CASRDTSSSGETQYF
.	TRBD2	TRBV11-2	TRBJ2-3	TGTGCCAGCAGCTCCATTCGTAAGCGGGGGCCAGGCACAGATACGCAGTATTTT	CASSSIRKRGPGTDTQYF
.	.	TRBV5-1	TRBJ1-4	TGCGCCAGCAGCTTGGTAGTGGCCGGCCCTAATGAAAAACTGTTTTTT	CASSLVVAGPNEKLFF
few	TRBD1	TRBV7-9	TRBJ1-2	TGTGCCAGCAGCAACTCTTCGGACAGGTTGGATGGCTACACCTTC	CASSNSSDRLDGYTF
.	.	TRBV19	TRBJ1-1	TGTGCCAGTAGTAGGTTGGCTGAAGCTTTCTTT	CASSRLAEAFF
.	TRBD1	TRBV2	TRBJ1-5	TGTGCCAGCAGGTCCGGGACAGGGGGCTTTCAGCCCCAGCATTTT	CASRSGTGGFQPQHF
.	.	TRBV2	TRBJ2-4	TGTGCCAGCCTTGTGAGACAGGGACCCGGGGGAAACATTCAGTACTTC	CASLVRQGPGGNIQYF
.	.	TRBV4-3	TRBJ2-1	TGCGCCAGCAGCCGCCAAAGACAGAGCTCCTACAATGAGCAGTTCTTC	CASSRQRQSSYNEQFF
.	.	TRBV29-1	TRBJ2-5	TGCAGCGCAGCATCAACCAGCACCAAAGAGACCCAGTACTTC	CSAASTSTKETQYF
.	.	TRBV7-9	TRBJ2-3	TGTGCCAGCAGCGGGGATTCTAGCACAGATACGCAGTATTTT	CASSGDSSTDTQYF
.	TRBD2	TRBV5-4	TRBJ2-2	TGTGCCAGCAGCCGGACGCTGGGAGGGGCCTACACCGGGGAGCTGTTTTTT	CASSRTLGGAYTGELFF
.	.	TRBV7-2	TRBJ1-6	TGTGCCAGCAGCTTGGGGGAGGGGTTGAATTCACCCCTCCACTTT	CASSLGEGLNSPLHF
few	TRBD1	TRBV11-2	TRBJ1-1	TGTGCCAGCAGCTTAAGGGACAGGGTGAACACTGAAGCTTTCTTT	CASSLRDRVNTEAFF
.	.	TRBV10-3	TRBJ1-6	TGTGCCATCAGGGGAGACAAGAGCTCCTATAATTCACCCCTCCACTTT	CAIRGDKSSYNSPLHF
.	.	TRBV5-4	TRBJ1-1	TGTGCCAGCAGGAGAGGGACGGCGAACACTGAAGCTTTCTTT	CASRRGTANTEAFF
.	.	TRBV21-1	TRBJ2-7	TGTGCCAGCAGCAAAGGCAAACAAGGGCCGGGCTACGAGCAGTACTTC	CASSKGKQGPGYEQYF
.	.	TRBV6-6	TRBJ1-1	TGTGCCAGCAGTTACCCCGCAGGGGCTGAAGCTTTCTTT	CASSYPAGAEAFF
once	TRBD2	TRBV10-3	TRBJ2-7	TGTGCCATCAGTGAGTCGGGGGCCCCGGGGGGGCAGGGAGAGCAGTACTTC	CAISESGAPGGQGEQYF
.	.	TRBV7-9	TRBJ1-1	TGTGCCAGCAGCTTAGGAGTGACAGATGATTTGGGGAACACTGAAGCTTTCTTT	CASSLGVTDDLGNTEAFF
.	TRBD2	TRBV6-4	TRBJ2-1	TGTGCCAGCAGTGACTCGGCTAGCGGGGGGTCGAATGAGCAGTTCTTC	CASSDSASGGSNEQFF
.	TRBD1	TRBV19	TRBJ1-6	TGTGCCAGTACCCCCGGGACAGGAAAATATAATTCACCCCTCCACTTT	CASTPGTGKYNSPLHF
.	.	TRBV29-1	TRBJ1-2	TGCAGCGTTGAAGATTTGGGGTTTCTGGGCTACACCTTC	CSVEDLGFLGYTF
.	TRBD2	TRBV4-3	TRBJ2-1	TGCGCCAGCAGCCAAGATAGCGGGGGGGCCTACAATGAGCAGTTCTTC	CASSQDSGGAYNEQFF
.	TRBD1	TRBV4-1	TRBJ2-1	TGCGCCAGCAGCCAAGTAGGCGGACAGGTTTACAATGAGCAGTTCTTC	CASSQVGGQVYNEQFF
.	TRBD2	TRBV5-4	TRBJ2-5	TGTGCCAGCAGCCTCGGTGGACTAGCGGGGGGGCGAGAGACCCAGTACTTC	CASSLGGLAGGRETQYF
.	.	TRBV6-5	TRBJ2-7	TGTGCCAGCAGTTATAGCGTAGGGTCCGAGCAGTACTTC	CASSYSVGSEQYF
.	.	TRBV6-6	TRBJ2-5	TGTGCCAGCAGTTATCAGTTGGGGAGCGGAGAGACCCAGTACTTC	CASSYQLGSGETQYF
.	.	TRBV11-2	TRBJ2-5	TGTGCCAGCAGCCCGCCTCTGGGGCTGACGGTCCTGGAGAAGACCCAGTACTTC	CASSPPLGLTVLEKTQYF
.	TRBD2	TRBV14	TRBJ2-3	TGTGCCAGCAGCCCCGGCCCGGGACTAAGGCAGTATTTT	CASSPGPGLRQYF
.	TRBD2	TRBV2	TRBJ2-7	TGTGCCAGCCGCTGGGCGGGAGGGGACGAGCAGTACTTC	CASRWAGGDEQYF